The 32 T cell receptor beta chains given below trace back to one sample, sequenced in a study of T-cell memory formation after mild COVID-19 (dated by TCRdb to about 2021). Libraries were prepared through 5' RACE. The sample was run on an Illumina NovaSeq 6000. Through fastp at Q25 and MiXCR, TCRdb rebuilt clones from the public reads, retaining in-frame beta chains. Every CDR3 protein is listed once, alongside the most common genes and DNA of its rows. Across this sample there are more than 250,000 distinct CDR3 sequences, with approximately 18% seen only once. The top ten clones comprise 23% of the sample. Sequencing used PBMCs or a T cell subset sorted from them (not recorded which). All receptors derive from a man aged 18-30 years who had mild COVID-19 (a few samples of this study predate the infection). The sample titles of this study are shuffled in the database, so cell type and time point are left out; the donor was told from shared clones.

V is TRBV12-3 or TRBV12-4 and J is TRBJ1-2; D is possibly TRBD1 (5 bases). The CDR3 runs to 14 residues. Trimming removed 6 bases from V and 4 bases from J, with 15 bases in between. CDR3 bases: TGTGCCAGCAGACCGGGACCTAGTCCCTATGGCTACACCTTC. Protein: CASRPGPSPYGYTF.

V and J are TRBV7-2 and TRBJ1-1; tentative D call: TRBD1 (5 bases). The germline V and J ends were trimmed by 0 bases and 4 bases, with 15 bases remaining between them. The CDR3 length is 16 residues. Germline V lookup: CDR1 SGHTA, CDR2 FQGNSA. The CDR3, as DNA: TGTGCCAGCAGCTTAGCCTTGGGGACCCGGGCCACTGAAGCTTTCTTT. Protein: CASSLALGTRATEAFF. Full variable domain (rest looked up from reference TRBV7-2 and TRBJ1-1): GAGVSQSPSNKVTEKGKDVELRCDPISGHTALYWYRQSLGQGLEFLIYFQGNSAPDKSGLPSDRFSAERTGGSVSTLTIQRTQQEDSAVYLCASSLALGTRATEAFFGQGTRLTVV.

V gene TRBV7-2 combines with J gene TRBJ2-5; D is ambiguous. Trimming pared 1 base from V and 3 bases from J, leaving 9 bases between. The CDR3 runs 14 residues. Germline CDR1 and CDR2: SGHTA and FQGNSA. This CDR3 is CASSLVKQKETQYF. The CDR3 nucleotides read TGTGCCAGCAGCTTAGTCAAACAGAAAGAGACCCAGTACTTC.

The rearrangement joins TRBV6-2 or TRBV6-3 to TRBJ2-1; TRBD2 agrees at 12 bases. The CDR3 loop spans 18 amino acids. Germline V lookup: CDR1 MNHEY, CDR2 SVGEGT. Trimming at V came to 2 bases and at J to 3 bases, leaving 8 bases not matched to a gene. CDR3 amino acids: CASSYLAGGLPFYNEQFF. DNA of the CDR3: TGTGCCAGCAGTTACCTAGCGGGGGGGCTCCCATTCTACAATGAGCAGTTCTTC.

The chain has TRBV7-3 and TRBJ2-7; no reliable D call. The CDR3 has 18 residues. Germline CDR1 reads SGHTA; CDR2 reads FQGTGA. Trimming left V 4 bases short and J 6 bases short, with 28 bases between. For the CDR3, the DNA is TGTGCCAGCAGCTACGGCCTTGAGAGTCAGGCTCTCACCTGCGAGCAGTACTTC. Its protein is CASSYGLESQALTCEQYF.

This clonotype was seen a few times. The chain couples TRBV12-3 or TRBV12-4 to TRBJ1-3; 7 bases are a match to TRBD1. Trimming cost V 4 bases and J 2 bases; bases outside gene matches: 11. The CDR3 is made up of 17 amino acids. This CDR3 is CASSSTFWTGAGNTIYF. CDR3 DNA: TGTGCCAGCAGTTCGACGTTTTGGACAGGCGCTGGAAACACCATATATTTT.

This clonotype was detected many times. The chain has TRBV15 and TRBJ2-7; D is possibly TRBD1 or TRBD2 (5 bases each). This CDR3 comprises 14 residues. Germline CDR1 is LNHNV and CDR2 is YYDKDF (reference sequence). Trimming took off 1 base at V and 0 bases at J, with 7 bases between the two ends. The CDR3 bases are TGTGCCACCAGCAGAGGGGGGAGCTCCTACGAGCAGTACTTC. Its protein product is CATSRGGSSYEQYF.

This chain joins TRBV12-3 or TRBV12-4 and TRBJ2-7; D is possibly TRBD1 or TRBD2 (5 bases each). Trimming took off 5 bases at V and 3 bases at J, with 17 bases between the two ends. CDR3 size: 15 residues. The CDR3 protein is CASSSPGRNIYEQYF. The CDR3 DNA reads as TGTGCCAGCAGTAGTCCGGGACGGAATATCTACGAGCAGTACTTC.

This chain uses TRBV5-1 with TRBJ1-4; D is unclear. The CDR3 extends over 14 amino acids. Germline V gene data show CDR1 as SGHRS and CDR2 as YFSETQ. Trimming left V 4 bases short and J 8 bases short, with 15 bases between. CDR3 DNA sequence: TGCGCCAGCAGCCCCCTGGGTGTGGACGAAAAACTGTTTTTT. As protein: CASSPLGVDEKLFF.

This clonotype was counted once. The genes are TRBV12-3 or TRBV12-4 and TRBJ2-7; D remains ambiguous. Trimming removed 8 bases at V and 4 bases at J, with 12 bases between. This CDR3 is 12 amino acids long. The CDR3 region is CASGPTLYEQYF. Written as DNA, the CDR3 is TGTGCCAGCGGTCCCACCCTTTACGAGCAGTACTTC.

CDR3 DNA: TGTGCCTGGAGTGTGGGGACTAGCGGGGGGCCTCAAGAGACCCAGTACTTC. Residues: CAWSVGTSGGPQETQYF. The V and J genes are TRBV30 and TRBJ2-5; 15 bases line up with TRBD2. Per the germline V gene, CDR1 is GTSNPN and CDR2 is SVGIG (reference sequence). V shed 0 bases, J shed 2 bases, and the junction held 4 bases outside the gene matches. The CDR3 has 17 amino acids.

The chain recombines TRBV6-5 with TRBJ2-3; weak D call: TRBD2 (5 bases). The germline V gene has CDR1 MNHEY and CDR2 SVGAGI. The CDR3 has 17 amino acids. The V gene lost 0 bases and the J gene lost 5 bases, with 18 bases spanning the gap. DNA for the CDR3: TGTGCCAGCAGTTACTCGACCCGGACTGGAGGTCTAGATACGCAGTATTTT. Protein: CASSYSTRTGGLDTQYF.

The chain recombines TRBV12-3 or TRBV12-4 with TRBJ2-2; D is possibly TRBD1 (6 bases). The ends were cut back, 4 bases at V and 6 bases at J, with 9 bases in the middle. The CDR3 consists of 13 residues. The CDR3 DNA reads TGTGCCAGCAGTTACAGGGCCCCCGGGGAGCTGTTTTTT. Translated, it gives CASSYRAPGELFF.

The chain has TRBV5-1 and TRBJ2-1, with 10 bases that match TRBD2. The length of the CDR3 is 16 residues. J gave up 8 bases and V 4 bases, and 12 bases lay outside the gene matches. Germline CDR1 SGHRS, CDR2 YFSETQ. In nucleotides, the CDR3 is TGCGCCAGCAGCAAGGTTAGCGGGGGGTTTTCGGATGAGCAGTTCTTC. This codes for CASSKVSGGFSDEQFF.

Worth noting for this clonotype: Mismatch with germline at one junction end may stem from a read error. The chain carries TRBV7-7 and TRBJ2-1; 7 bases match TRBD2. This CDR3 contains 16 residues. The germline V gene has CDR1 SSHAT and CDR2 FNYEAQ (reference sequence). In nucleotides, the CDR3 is TGTGCTAGCAGCTTATTCGCAACGGGGGGACTCAATGAGCAGTTCTTC. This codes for CASSLFATGGLNEQFF.

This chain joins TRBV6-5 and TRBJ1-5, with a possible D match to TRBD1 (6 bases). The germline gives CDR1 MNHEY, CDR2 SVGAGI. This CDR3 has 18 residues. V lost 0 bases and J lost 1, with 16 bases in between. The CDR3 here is CASSYSSGGPGSNQPQHF. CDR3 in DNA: TGTGCCAGCAGTTACTCGAGTGGGGGCCCGGGGAGCAATCAGCCCCAGCATTTT.

The CDR3 sequence: CSARQGNEKLFF. The CDR3 DNA follows: TGCAGTGCTAGACAGGGTAATGAAAAACTGTTTTTT. The V and J genes are TRBV20-1 and TRBJ1-4; the D gene is possibly TRBD1 (5 bases). Germline CDR1 DFQATT, CDR2 SNEGSKA (reference sequence). V lost 2 bases to trimming and J lost 4 bases, with 5 bases between them. This CDR3 is built from 12 residues.

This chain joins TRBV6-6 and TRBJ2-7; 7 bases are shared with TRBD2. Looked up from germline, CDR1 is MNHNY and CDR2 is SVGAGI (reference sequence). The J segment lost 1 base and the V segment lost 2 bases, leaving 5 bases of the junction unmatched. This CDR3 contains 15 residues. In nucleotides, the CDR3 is TGTGCCAGCAGTTACCGGGCTAGCGGATCCTACGAGCAGTACGTC. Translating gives CASSYRASGSYEQYV.

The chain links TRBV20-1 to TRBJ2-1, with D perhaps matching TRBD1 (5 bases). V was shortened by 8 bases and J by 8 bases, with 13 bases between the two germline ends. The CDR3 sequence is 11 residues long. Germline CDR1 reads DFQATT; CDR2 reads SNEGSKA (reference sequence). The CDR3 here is CSTNPGYEQFF. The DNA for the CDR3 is TGCAGTACGAACCCAGGGTATGAGCAGTTCTTC.

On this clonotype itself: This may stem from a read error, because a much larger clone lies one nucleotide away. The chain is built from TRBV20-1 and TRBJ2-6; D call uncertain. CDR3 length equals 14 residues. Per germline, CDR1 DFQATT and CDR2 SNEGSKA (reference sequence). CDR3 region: CRAHAWAGANVLTF. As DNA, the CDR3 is TGCAGGGCCCACGCCTGGGCTGGGGCCAACGTCCTGACTTTC.

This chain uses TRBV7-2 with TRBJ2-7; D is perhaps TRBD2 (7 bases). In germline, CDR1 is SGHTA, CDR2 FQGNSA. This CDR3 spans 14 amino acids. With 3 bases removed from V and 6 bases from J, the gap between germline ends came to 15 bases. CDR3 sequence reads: CASSFAGARFEQYF. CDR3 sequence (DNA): TGTGCCAGCAGCTTCGCGGGGGCTCGTTTCGAGCAGTACTTC.

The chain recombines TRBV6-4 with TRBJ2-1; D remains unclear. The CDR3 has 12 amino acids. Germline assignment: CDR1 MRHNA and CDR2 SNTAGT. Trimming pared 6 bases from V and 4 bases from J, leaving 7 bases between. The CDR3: CASRGPYNEQFF. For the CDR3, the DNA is TGTGCCAGCAGAGGACCTTACAATGAGCAGTTCTTC.

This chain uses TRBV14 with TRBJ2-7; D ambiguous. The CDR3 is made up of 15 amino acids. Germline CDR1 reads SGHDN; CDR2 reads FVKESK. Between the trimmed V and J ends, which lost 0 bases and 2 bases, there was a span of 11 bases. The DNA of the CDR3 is TGTGCCAGCAGCCAAGATCCCAGTACCGCCTACGAGCAGTACTTC. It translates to CASSQDPSTAYEQYF.

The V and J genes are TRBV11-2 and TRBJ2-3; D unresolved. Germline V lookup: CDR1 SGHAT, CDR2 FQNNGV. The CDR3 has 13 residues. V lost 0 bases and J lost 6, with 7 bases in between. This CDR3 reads CASSLEGLDTQYF. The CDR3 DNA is TGTGCCAGCAGCTTAGAGGGTTTGGATACGCAGTATTTT.

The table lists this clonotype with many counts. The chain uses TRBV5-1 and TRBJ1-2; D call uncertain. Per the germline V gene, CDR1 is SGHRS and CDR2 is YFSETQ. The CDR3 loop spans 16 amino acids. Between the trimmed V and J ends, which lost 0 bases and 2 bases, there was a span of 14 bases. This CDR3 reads CASSLAQVGPNYGYTF. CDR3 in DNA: TGCGCCAGCAGCTTGGCCCAGGTAGGGCCCAACTATGGCTACACCTTC.

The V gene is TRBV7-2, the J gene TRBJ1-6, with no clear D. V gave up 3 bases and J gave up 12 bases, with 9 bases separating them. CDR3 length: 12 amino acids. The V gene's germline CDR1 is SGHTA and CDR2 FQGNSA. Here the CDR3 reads CASSFGSVPLHF. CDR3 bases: TGTGCCAGCAGCTTCGGATCGGTACCCCTCCACTTT. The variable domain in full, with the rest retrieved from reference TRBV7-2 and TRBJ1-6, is GAGVSQSPSNKVTEKGKDVELRCDPISGHTALYWYRQSLGQGLEFLIYFQGNSAPDKSGLPSDRFSAERTGGSVSTLTIQRTQQEDSAVYLCASSFGSVPLHFGNGTRLTVT.

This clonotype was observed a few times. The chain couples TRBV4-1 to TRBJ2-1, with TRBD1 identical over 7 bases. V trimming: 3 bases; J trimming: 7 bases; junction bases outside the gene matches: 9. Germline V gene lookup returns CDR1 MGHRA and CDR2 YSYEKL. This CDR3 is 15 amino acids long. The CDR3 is CASSQGRQGRNEQFF. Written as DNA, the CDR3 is TGCGCCAGCAGCCAGGGAAGACAGGGCCGTAATGAGCAGTTCTTC.

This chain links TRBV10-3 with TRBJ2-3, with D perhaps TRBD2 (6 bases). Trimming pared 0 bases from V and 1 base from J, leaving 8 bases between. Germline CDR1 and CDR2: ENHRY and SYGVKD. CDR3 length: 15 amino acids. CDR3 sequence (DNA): TGTGCCATCAGTGAGTCGGGAGGCCGCACAGATACGCAGTATTTT. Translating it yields CAISESGGRTDTQYF.

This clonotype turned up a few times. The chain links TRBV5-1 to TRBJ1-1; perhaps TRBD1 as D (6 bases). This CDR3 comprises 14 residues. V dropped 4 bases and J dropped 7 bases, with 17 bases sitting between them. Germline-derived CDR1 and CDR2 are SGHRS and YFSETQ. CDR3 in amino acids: CASSREGGKVEAFF. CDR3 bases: TGCGCCAGCAGCAGGGAGGGGGGTAAAGTTGAAGCTTTCTTT.

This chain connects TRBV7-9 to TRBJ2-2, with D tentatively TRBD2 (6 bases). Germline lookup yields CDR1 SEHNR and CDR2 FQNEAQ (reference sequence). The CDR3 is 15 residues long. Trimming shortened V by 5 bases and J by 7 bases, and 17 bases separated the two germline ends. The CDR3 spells CASSPPARRGGELFF. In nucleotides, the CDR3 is TGTGCCAGCAGCCCGCCCGCGCGGAGGGGCGGGGAGCTGTTTTTT.

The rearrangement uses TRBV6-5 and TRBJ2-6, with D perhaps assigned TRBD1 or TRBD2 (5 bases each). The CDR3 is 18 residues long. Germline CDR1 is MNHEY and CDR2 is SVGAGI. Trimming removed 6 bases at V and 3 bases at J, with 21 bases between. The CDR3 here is CASRAIIGVDFGANVLTF. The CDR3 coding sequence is TGTGCCAGCAGGGCAATCATAGGGGTGGACTTTGGGGCCAACGTCCTGACTTTC.

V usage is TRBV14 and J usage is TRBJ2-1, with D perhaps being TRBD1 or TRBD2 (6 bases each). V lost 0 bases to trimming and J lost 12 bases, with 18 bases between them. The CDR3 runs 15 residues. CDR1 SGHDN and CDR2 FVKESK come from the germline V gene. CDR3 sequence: CASSQDLRGGLGQFF. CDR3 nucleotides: TGTGCCAGCAGCCAAGATCTCCGAGGGGGGTTAGGGCAGTTCTTC.